The subject of this entry is one T cell receptor (beta chain). The sample comes from a study of OX40 agonist ivuxolimab in advanced cancers. Study-level information: Earlier anti-PD-1, anti-PD-L1 or anti-CTLA-4 therapy was permitted; around 40% had received some. Partial responses occurred in three patients (one hepatocellular carcinoma, two cutaneous melanoma).

Data came from immunoSEQ multiplex PCR; TCRdb stores just in-frame clones and leaves some out. The sample has approximately 82,000 clones, approximately 84% seen once. Unmatched junction bases numbered 5, after V lost 4 bases and J lost 4 bases. The length of the CDR3 is 16 residues. From germline, CDR1 is SGDLS and CDR2 YYNGEE. This receptor was identified in an adult with an advanced solid tumor such as melanoma, head and neck, liver or kidney cancer. Sample: CD4+ or CD8+ T cells sorted from blood, taken in a trial of the OX40 agonist ivuxolimab. V gene TRBV9 combines with J gene TRBJ2-2, with 12 bases aligning to TRBD2. The CDR3 DNA reads as TGTGCCAGCAGCCGGGCTAGCGGGGGGGCCACCGGGGAGCTGTTTTTT. This encodes CASSRASGGATGELFF.